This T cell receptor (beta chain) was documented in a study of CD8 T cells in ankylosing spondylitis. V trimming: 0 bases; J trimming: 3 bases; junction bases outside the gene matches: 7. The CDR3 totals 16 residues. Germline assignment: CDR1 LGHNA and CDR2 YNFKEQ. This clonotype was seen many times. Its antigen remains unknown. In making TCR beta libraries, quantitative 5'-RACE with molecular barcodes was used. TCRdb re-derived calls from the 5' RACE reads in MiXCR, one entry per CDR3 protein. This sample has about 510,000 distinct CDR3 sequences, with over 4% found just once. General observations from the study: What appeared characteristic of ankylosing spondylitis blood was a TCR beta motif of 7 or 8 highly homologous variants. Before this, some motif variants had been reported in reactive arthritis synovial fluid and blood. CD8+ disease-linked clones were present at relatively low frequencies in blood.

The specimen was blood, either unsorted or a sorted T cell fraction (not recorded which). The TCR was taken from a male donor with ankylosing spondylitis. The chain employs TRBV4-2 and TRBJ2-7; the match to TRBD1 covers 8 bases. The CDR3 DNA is TGTGCCAGCAGCCAAGATGGGACAGGTTGGAACTACGAGCAGTACTTC. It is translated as CASSQDGTGWNYEQYF.